The 27 T cell receptor beta chains in this list originate from one sample, sequenced in a study of blood T cell repertoires in COVID-19. Only in-frame clones appear in the TCRdb table, and some are missing; sequencing was by immunoSEQ multiplex PCR. The sample holds under 400,000 clones, about 87% seen once. Source material: PBMCs or T cells enriched from blood (not recorded which). Source of these receptors: a middle-aged man in a cohort exposed to, infected with or recovered from COVID-19 (not recorded which).

The chain combines TRBV18 with TRBJ2-7, with 10 positions matching TRBD1. J lost 4 bases, V lost 6 bases, and 6 bases had no gene match. CDR1 KGHSH and CDR2 LQKENI come from the germline V gene. CDR3 length: 14 amino acids. CDR3 nucleotide sequence: TGTGCCAGCTCTATGACAGGGGGCGGTTACGAGCAGTACTTC. Protein product: CASSMTGGGYEQYF. The full variable domain, with the rest looked up from reference TRBV18 and TRBJ2-7, is NAGVMQNPRHLVRRRGQEARLRCSPMKGHSHVYWYRQLPEEGLKFMVYLQKENIIDESGMPKERFSAEFPKEGPSILRIQQVVRGDSAAYFCASSMTGGGYEQYFGPGTRLTVT.

V is TRBV2 and J is TRBJ1-3; maybe TRBD1 (6 bases). Between the trimmed V and J ends, which lost 8 bases and 2 bases, there was a span of 16 bases. The germline gives CDR1 SNHLY, CDR2 FYNNEI. CDR3 length: 15 amino acids. The CDR3 nucleotides read TGTGCCAGCGGCGACAGGTCCCCAACTGGAAACACCATATATTTT. Residues: CASGDRSPTGNTIYF.

The chain is built from TRBV5-1 and TRBJ2-7; unclear D gene. Germline CDR1 is SGHRS and CDR2 is YFSETQ. The V and J ends lost 0 bases and 7 bases respectively, with 8 bases between them. The CDR3 sequence is 12 residues long. CDR3 amino acids: CASSLDLREQYF. CDR3 DNA: TGCGCCAGCAGCTTGGATCTGCGTGAGCAGTACTTC.

The chain links TRBV7-8 to TRBJ1-2; a weak D match, TRBD1 (6 bases). The CDR3 is 12 residues long. Trimming shortened V by 5 bases and J by 4 bases, and 8 bases separated the two germline ends. CDR1 is SGHVS, CDR2 FQNEAQ, per germline. The CDR3 coding sequence is TGTGCCAGCAGCCAGGACAGCTATGGCTACACCTTC. It yields the protein CASSQDSYGYTF. Full variable domain (missing parts from reference TRBV7-8 and TRBJ1-2): GAGVSQSPRYKVAKRGQDVALRCDPISGHVSLFWYQQALGQGPEFLTYFQNEAQLDKSGLPSDRFFAERPEGSVSTLKIQRTQQEDSAVYLCASSQDSYGYTFGSGTRLTVV.

The chain has TRBV11-1 and TRBJ2-1, with a possible D match to TRBD2 (6 bases). The V end lost 1 base, the J end lost 0 bases, and 7 bases lay between the germline ends. CDR3 length: 15 amino acids. Germline values: CDR1 SGHAT, CDR2 FQDESV (reference sequence). This CDR3 reads CASSLGGISYNEQFF. The DNA of the CDR3 is TGTGCCAGCAGCTTAGGCGGGATCTCCTACAATGAGCAGTTCTTC.

The chain combines TRBV27 with TRBJ2-5, with 7 bases aligning to TRBD2. The CDR3 consists of 13 residues. V lost 5 bases and J lost 5; bases outside the gene matches: 5. Germline V CDR1 and CDR2: MNHEY, SMNVEV (reference sequence). The CDR3: CASSQRERETQYF. CDR3 nucleotides: TGTGCCAGCAGTCAGCGGGAAAGGGAGACCCAGTACTTC.

J is TRBJ2-3 and V is TRBV9; the match to TRBD2 covers 13 bases. Germline V gene data show CDR1 as SGDLS and CDR2 as YYNGEE. The V gene end was trimmed by 2 bases and the J gene end by 4 bases; junction bases not matched to a gene: 4. This CDR3 contains 16 residues. Here the CDR3 reads CASSVEGLAGPDTQYF. For the CDR3, the DNA is TGTGCCAGCAGCGTGGAGGGACTAGCGGGACCAGATACGCAGTATTTT.

The V call is TRBV25-1, the J call TRBJ1-2; the match to TRBD1 covers 8 bases. Looked up from germline, CDR1 is MGHDK and CDR2 is SYGVNS. The CDR3 is 18 amino acids. Losses at the gene ends were 2 bases for V and 1 base for J; bases not matched to a gene: 12. As DNA, the CDR3 is TGTGCCAGCAGTGAACGGGCGACAGGGGCCAGCGATAACTATGGCTACACCTTC. Protein sequence: CASSERATGASDNYGYTF.

In DNA, the CDR3 is TGCGCCAGCAGCCATCTCGGGGGCAAAAACATTCAGTACTTC. Translated, it gives CASSHLGGKNIQYF. V usage is TRBV5-1 and J usage is TRBJ2-4; D may be TRBD2 (6 bases). The CDR3 extends over 14 amino acids. Per germline, CDR1 SGHRS and CDR2 YFSETQ. Trimming removed 4 bases at V and 3 bases at J, with 11 bases between.

J is TRBJ1-1 and V is TRBV19; D is uncertain. CDR1 is LNHDA, CDR2 SQIVND, per germline (reference sequence). The CDR3 contains 13 residues. With 7 bases removed from V and 1 base from J, the gap between germline ends came to 10 bases. In DNA form, the CDR3 reads TGTGCCAGTACCCGGGAGACGAACACTGAAGCTTTCTTT. Residues: CASTRETNTEAFF.

The chain couples TRBV5-1 to TRBJ1-2; TRBD1 aligns across 7 bases. Germline V gives CDR1 SGHRS, CDR2 YFSETQ. The CDR3 has 15 residues. Losses at the gene ends were 0 bases for V and 2 bases for J; bases not matched to a gene: 4. The CDR3 sequence: CASSLDTGENYGYTF. CDR3 DNA: TGCGCCAGCAGCTTGGATACAGGGGAGAACTATGGCTACACCTTC.

The chain uses TRBV5-1 and TRBJ1-1; weak D call: TRBD1 (5 bases). The ends were cut back, 3 bases at V and 6 bases at J, with 9 bases in the middle. Per germline, CDR1 SGHRS and CDR2 YFSETQ. CDR3 length: 12 amino acids. The CDR3 region is CASSSRVSEAFF. DNA of the CDR3: TGCGCCAGCAGCTCCAGGGTCTCTGAAGCTTTCTTT.

The chain recombines TRBV19 with TRBJ1-2; a weak D match, TRBD1 (5 bases). V lost 6 bases, J lost 7 bases, and 21 bases lay in between. Germline V lookup: CDR1 LNHDA, CDR2 SQIVND (reference sequence). The CDR3 is 15 amino acids. The CDR3 bases are TGTGCCAGTAGCCATGGGGGAGGTCGGGCCAGTGGCTACACCTTC. This codes for CASSHGGGRASGYTF. Variable domain in full (rest from reference TRBV19 and TRBJ1-2): DGGITQSPKYLFRKEGQNVTLSCEQNLNHDAMYWYRQDPGQGLRLIYYSQIVNDFQKGDIAEGYSVSREKKESFPLTVTSAQKNPTAFYLCASSHGGGRASGYTFGSGTRLTVV.

The genes are TRBV6-6 and TRBJ1-1; D possibly corresponds to TRBD1 (6 bases). Trimming removed 6 bases at V and 1 base at J, with 12 bases between. CDR3 length: 14 residues. The V gene's germline CDR1 is MNHNY and CDR2 SVGAGI (reference sequence). CDR3 nucleotides: TGTGCCAGCAGGGGGACAACTCAGAACACTGAAGCTTTCTTT. This encodes CASRGTTQNTEAFF.

The chain combines TRBV19 with TRBJ2-2; no clear D. Germline V gene lookup returns CDR1 LNHDA and CDR2 SQIVND (reference sequence). CDR3 length equals 16 residues. V lost 6 bases and J 0 bases, leaving 14 bases between the germline ends. CDR3 residues: CASSIRSATNTGELFF. CDR3 bases: TGTGCCAGTAGCATCCGCTCAGCGACGAACACCGGGGAGCTGTTTTTT.

The chain uses TRBV18 and TRBJ2-1; D is unclear. Germline lookup yields CDR1 KGHSH and CDR2 LQKENI. V was pared by 3 bases and J by 5 bases, with 2 bases between. The CDR3 length is 11 residues. CDR3 region: CASSPNNEQFF. The CDR3 region has the DNA TGTGCCAGCTCACCTAACAATGAGCAGTTCTTC.

There are a few counts of this clone. This sequence joins TRBV30 and TRBJ1-1; D perhaps matches TRBD1 (5 bases). CDR1 is GTSNPN, CDR2 SVGIG, per germline (reference sequence). The CDR3 is 13 amino acids. Trimming shortened V by 7 bases and J by 3 bases, and 15 bases separated the two germline ends. The CDR3, as DNA: TGTGCCTCCCAAATGGGGGGGGACACTGAAGCTTTCTTT. Amino acid sequence: CASQMGGDTEAFF.

The chain is built from TRBV11-3 and TRBJ2-2; 10 bases match TRBD1. This CDR3 spans 14 amino acids. Trimming cost V 5 bases and J 5 bases; bases outside gene matches: 2. The V gene's germline CDR1 is SGHNT and CDR2 YENEEA. The CDR3, as DNA: TGTGCCAGCAGCGGGGGACAGGGGACCGGGGAGCTGTTTTTT. This codes for CASSGGQGTGELFF. Combining the CDR3 with reference TRBV11-3 and TRBJ2-2 gives the whole variable domain EAGVVQSPRYKIIEKKQPVAFWCNPISGHNTLYWYLQNLGQGPELLIRYENEEAVDDSQLPKDRFSAERLKGVDSTLKIQPAELGDSAVYLCASSGGQGTGELFFGEGSRLTVL.

The chain links TRBV19 to TRBJ2-1; the match to TRBD2 covers 9 bases. Germline V CDR1 and CDR2: LNHDA, SQIVND (reference sequence). J gave up 5 bases and V 3 bases, and 5 bases lay outside the gene matches. CDR3 length: 15 residues. This CDR3 reads CASSIGTSRNNEQFF. CDR3 DNA sequence: TGTGCCAGTAGTATCGGGACTAGCAGAAACAATGAGCAGTTCTTC.

This clone was picked up a small number of times. The V and J genes are TRBV25-1 and TRBJ2-4; perhaps TRBD1 as D (7 bases). CDR1 is MGHDK, CDR2 SYGVNS, per germline. Trimming took off 3 bases at V and 7 bases at J, with 13 bases between the two ends. The CDR3 length is 14 residues. CDR3 in amino acids: CASSDGGGGNIQYF. The CDR3 region has the DNA TGTGCCAGCAGTGATGGAGGGGGCGGGAACATTCAGTACTTC. Complete variable domain (other parts from reference TRBV25-1 and TRBJ2-4): EADIYQTPRYLVIGTGKKITLECSQTMGHDKMYWYQQDPGMELHLIHYSYGVNSTEKGDLSSESTVSRIRTEHFPLTLESARPSHTSQYLCASSDGGGGNIQYFGAGTRLSVL.

The chain has TRBV6-5 and TRBJ2-4; maybe TRBD2 (7 bases). V was shortened by 7 bases and J by 0 bases, with 13 bases between the two germline ends. The CDR3 has 15 amino acids. Germline CDR1 and CDR2: MNHEY and SVGAGI. The CDR3 protein is CASMEGGLAKNIQYF. The CDR3 DNA sequence: TGTGCCAGCATGGAGGGGGGGTTAGCCAAAAACATTCAGTACTTC.

CDR3: CASSTGQGPYNEQFF. The DNA of the CDR3 is TGTGCCAGCAGCACCGGACAGGGACCCTACAATGAGCAGTTCTTC. The rearrangement uses TRBV7-2 and TRBJ2-1; TRBD1 matches at 8 bases. Germline values: CDR1 SGHTA, CDR2 FQGNSA. The CDR3 contains 15 residues. V dropped 5 bases and J dropped 2; count of bases not matched to a gene: 5.

This clone has more than one count but fewer than ten. Other DNA sequences from this sample encode an identical CDR3 as well. V and J are TRBV7-9 and TRBJ1-5, with TRBD1 matching 9 bases. V dropped 5 bases and J dropped 4; count of bases not matched to a gene: 6. Per germline, CDR1 SEHNR and CDR2 FQNEAQ (reference sequence). The CDR3 is 15 residues long. CDR3 region: CASSLQGAGNQPQHF. In DNA, the CDR3 is TGTGCCAGCAGCCTACAGGGGGCCGGGAATCAGCCCCAGCATTTT.

This chain joins TRBV15 and TRBJ1-2; D not certain. The germline gives CDR1 LNHNV, CDR2 YYDKDF (reference sequence). V lost 5 bases and J 0 bases, leaving 16 bases between the germline ends. The CDR3 has 16 amino acids. CDR3 DNA: TGTGCCACCAGCGCCCGTGGAGGACTAACTAACTATGGCTACACCTTC. Amino acids: CATSARGGLTNYGYTF.

This chain links TRBV6-5 with TRBJ2-3; 10 bases fit TRBD2. CDR1 is MNHEY and CDR2 is SVGAGI in the germline V gene. This CDR3 region has 13 residues. J gave up 6 bases and V 8 bases, and 5 bases lay outside the gene matches. In DNA, the CDR3 is TGTGCCAGCCTACTAGCGGGAATGGATACGCAGTATTTT. This gives the protein CASLLAGMDTQYF.

The J gene is TRBJ2-5, the V gene TRBV2; 12 bases map to TRBD2. Germline CDR1 and CDR2: SNHLY and FYNNEI. The ends lost 5 bases at V and 9 bases at J; junction bases unmatched: 10. The CDR3 loop spans 15 amino acids. In nucleotides, the CDR3 is TGTGCCAGCAGTCCACGATGGACTAGCGGGGTGGCCCAGTACTTC. Residues: CASSPRWTSGVAQYF.

The V gene is TRBV30, the J gene TRBJ2-7; maybe TRBD2 (7 bases). Looked up from germline, CDR1 is GTSNPN and CDR2 is SVGIG (reference sequence). V dropped 3 bases and J dropped 1 base, with 16 bases sitting between them. This CDR3 comprises 15 residues. The CDR3 region has the DNA TGTGCCTGGAGGGGGAGGGGGTACCCGTCCTACGAGCAGTACTTC. Amino acids: CAWRGRGYPSYEQYF.